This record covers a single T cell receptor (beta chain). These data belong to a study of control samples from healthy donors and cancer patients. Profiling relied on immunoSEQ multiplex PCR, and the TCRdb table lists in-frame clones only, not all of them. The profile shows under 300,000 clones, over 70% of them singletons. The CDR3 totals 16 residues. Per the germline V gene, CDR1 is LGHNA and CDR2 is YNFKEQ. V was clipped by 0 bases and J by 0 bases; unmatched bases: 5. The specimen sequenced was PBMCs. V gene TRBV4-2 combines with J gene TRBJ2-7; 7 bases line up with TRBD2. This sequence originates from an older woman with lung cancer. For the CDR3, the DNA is TGTGCCAGCAGCCAAGATGTTGGCGGGAGCTCCTACGAGCAGTACTTC. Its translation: CASSQDVGGSSYEQYF.